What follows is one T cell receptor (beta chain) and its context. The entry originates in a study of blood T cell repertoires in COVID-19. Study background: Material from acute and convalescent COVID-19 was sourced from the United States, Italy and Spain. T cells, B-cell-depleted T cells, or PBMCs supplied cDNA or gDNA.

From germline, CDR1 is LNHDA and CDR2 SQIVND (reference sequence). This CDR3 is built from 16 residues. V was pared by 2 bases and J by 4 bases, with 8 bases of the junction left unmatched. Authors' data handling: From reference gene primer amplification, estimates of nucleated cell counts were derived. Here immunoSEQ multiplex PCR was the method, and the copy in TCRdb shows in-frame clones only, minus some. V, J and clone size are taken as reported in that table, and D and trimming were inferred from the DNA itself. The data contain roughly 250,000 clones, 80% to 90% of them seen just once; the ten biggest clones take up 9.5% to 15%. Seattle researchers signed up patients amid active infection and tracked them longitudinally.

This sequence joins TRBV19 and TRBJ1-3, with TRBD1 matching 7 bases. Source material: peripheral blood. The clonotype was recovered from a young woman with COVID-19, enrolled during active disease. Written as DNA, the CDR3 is TGTGCCAGTAGTATACGCGGGACAGTCGTCGGAAACACCATATATTTT. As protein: CASSIRGTVVGNTIYF.